The 32 T cell receptor beta chains in this list originate from one sample, sequenced in a study of blood T cell repertoires in COVID-19. Clones were sequenced by immunoSEQ multiplex PCR, and TCRdb holds only the in-frame ones, with some missing. The sample lists around 260,000 clones; around nine tenths were seen once. What was sequenced was peripheral blood. Source of these receptors: a man in his forties who had recovered from COVID-19.

CDR3 loop: CASNFRGTEAFF. CDR3 DNA: TGTGCCAGTAATTTCAGGGGTACTGAAGCTTTCTTT. The rearrangement joins TRBV19 to TRBJ1-1; possibly TRBD1 for D (6 bases). V lost 7 bases, J lost 5 bases, and 11 bases lay in between. Germline lookup yields CDR1 LNHDA and CDR2 SQIVND (reference sequence). The CDR3 runs to 12 residues.

Only one count was recorded for this clone. DNA for the CDR3: TGCGCCAGCAGCCAAGATCCTAGGCCCTACTATGGCTACACCTTC. Translation gives CASSQDPRPYYGYTF. V and J are TRBV4-3 and TRBJ1-2; no clear D. The germline CDR1 and CDR2 sequences are LGHNA and YSLEER. The CDR3 totals 15 residues. V lost 0 bases to trimming and J lost 3 bases, with 11 bases between them.

J is TRBJ2-1 and V is TRBV7-9; TRBD2 aligns across 9 bases. Germline V gene data show CDR1 as SEHNR and CDR2 as FQNEAQ (reference sequence). The CDR3 is 17 residues long. V gave up 3 bases and J gave up 4 bases; unmatched junction bases: 10. The CDR3 protein is CASSFTGTSIGYNEQFF. In DNA form, the CDR3 reads TGTGCCAGCAGCTTCACCGGGACTAGCATCGGGTACAATGAGCAGTTCTTC. Combining the CDR3 with reference TRBV7-9 and TRBJ2-1 gives the whole variable domain DTGVSQNPRHKITKRGQNVTFRCDPISEHNRLYWYRQTLGQGPEFLTYFQNEAQLEKSRLLSDRFSAERPKGSFSTLEIQRTEQGDSAMYLCASSFTGTSIGYNEQFFGPGTRLTVL.

The rearrangement uses TRBV23-1 and TRBJ2-1; TRBD1 aligns across 8 bases. TRBV23-1 is identified as an open reading frame with a role that is uncertain. The V gene end was trimmed by 6 bases and the J gene end by 3 bases; junction bases not matched to a gene: 7. The CDR3 is 15 residues long. In nucleotides, the CDR3 is TGCGCCAGCAGCCCCGGGACAGGTCACTACAATGAGCAGTTCTTC. Translating it yields CASSPGTGHYNEQFF.

The gene calls are TRBV6-2 or TRBV6-3 and TRBJ1-2, with D hard to call. V was pared by 2 bases and J by 8 bases, with 21 bases between. The CDR3 sequence is 16 residues long. From germline, CDR1 is MNHEY and CDR2 SVGEGT. The CDR3 here is CASSYGSRRLAGGYTF. The CDR3 DNA is TGTGCCAGCAGTTACGGATCCCGCAGGCTCGCGGGGGGCTACACCTTC.

The chain carries TRBV4-3 and TRBJ1-6; D gene ambiguous. Trimming cost V 8 bases and J 10 bases, with 15 bases left between them. Germline V lookup: CDR1 LGHNA, CDR2 YSLEER. This CDR3 has 13 amino acids. CDR3 nucleotides: TGCGCCAGCGCCGGCGGGGTTGAGTCACCCCTCCACTTT. Amino acid sequence: CASAGGVESPLHF.

This chain uses TRBV27 with TRBJ1-1; TRBD1 matches 9 bases. From germline, CDR1 is MNHEY and CDR2 SMNVEV (reference sequence). The CDR3 contains 14 residues. With 6 bases clipped from V and 3 bases from J, the junction kept 5 bases outside the gene matches. The CDR3 protein is CASSLQGAYTEAFF. The CDR3 bases are TGTGCCAGCAGCCTACAGGGGGCGTACACTGAAGCTTTCTTT.

This sequence joins TRBV30 and TRBJ1-1, with 7 nucleotides matching TRBD1. The CDR3 runs 16 residues. Unmatched junction bases numbered 13, after V lost 5 bases and J lost 1 base. The V gene's germline CDR1 is GTSNPN and CDR2 SVGIG (reference sequence). CDR3 bases: TGTGCCTGGTACGACCGGGACAGATCAAGGAACACTGAAGCTTTCTTT. Translated: CAWYDRDRSRNTEAFF.

J is TRBJ2-1 and V is TRBV5-4, with D possibly matching TRBD2 (6 bases). V was clipped by 4 bases and J by 4 bases, with 15 bases between them. The germline V gene encodes CDR1 SGHNT and CDR2 YYREEE (reference sequence). The CDR3 consists of 15 residues. CDR3 nucleotide sequence: TGTGCCAGCAGCATCCTCCTAGCGCCGTACAATGAGCAGTTCTTC. Residues: CASSILLAPYNEQFF.

This clone was found once. This rearrangement joins TRBV7-9 to TRBJ2-7; a weak D match, TRBD2 (5 bases). The V gene lost 5 bases and the J gene lost 5 bases, with 19 bases spanning the gap. CDR3 length: 15 residues. In germline, CDR1 is SEHNR, CDR2 FQNEAQ (reference sequence). CDR3 in amino acids: CASSEAARSGNEQYF. As DNA, the CDR3 is TGTGCCAGCAGCGAGGCAGCACGTTCGGGAAACGAGCAGTACTTC.

V usage is TRBV24-1 and J usage is TRBJ2-3, with D tentatively TRBD1 (6 bases). The CDR3 has 12 residues. Germline CDR1 reads KGHDR; CDR2 reads SFDVKD. V was pared by 6 bases and J by 7 bases, with 10 bases between. The CDR3 reads CATSSTGYTQYF. The CDR3 DNA reads TGTGCCACCAGTTCCACAGGGTATACGCAGTATTTT.

The chain is built from TRBV7-2 and TRBJ2-1, with TRBD2 identical over 8 bases. J was trimmed by 13 bases and V by 4 bases; bases with no gene match: 9. The CDR3 runs to 13 residues. CDR1 and CDR2 from the germline V gene are SGHTA and FQGNSA. This chain's CDR3 is CASSSRTTSVQFF. Here the CDR3 DNA reads TGTGCCAGCAGCTCAAGGACGACTAGCGTTCAGTTCTTC.

The V gene is TRBV6-5, the J gene TRBJ1-1; no clear D gene. Germline CDR1 reads MNHEY; CDR2 reads SVGAGI. Trimming left V 7 bases short and J 2 bases short, with 17 bases between. The CDR3 has 15 residues. Written as DNA, the CDR3 is TGTGCCAGCATCCTGCCGAAGGGAGTAAACACTGAAGCTTTCTTT. It is translated as CASILPKGVNTEAFF.

This rearrangement joins TRBV19 to TRBJ2-5, with TRBD1 matching 9 bases. V lost 5 bases, J lost 5 bases, and 6 bases stayed unmatched. Germline CDR1 reads LNHDA; CDR2 reads SQIVND (reference sequence). The CDR3 length is 14 residues. The DNA of the CDR3 is TGTGCCAGTAGTCTGGGGGACAGGGATGAGACCCAGTACTTC. Translating gives CASSLGDRDETQYF.

V usage is TRBV21-1 and J usage is TRBJ2-5; TRBD1, as called in the table, went unchecked against the DNA. TRBV21-1 is annotated as a pseudogene. The CDR3 contains 17 residues. CDR3 residues: CASSKDSVSQGVETQYF. The DNA of the CDR3 is TGTGCCAGCAGCAAAGATTCAGTCTCCCAGGGGGTTGAGACCCAGTACTTC.

This rearrangement joins TRBV6-2 or TRBV6-3 to TRBJ1-5; TRBD1 matches 8 bases. The CDR3 is 17 residues long. V gave up 4 bases and J gave up 2 bases; unmatched junction bases: 10. CDR1 and CDR2 (germline): MNHEY, SVGEGT. The CDR3 loop is CASSSADRVLGNQPQHF. CDR3 nucleotides: TGTGCCAGCAGTTCCGCGGACAGGGTGTTGGGCAATCAGCCCCAGCATTTT.

This clone has just one count. The J gene is TRBJ2-2, the V gene TRBV5-8; D is undetermined. The CDR3 extends over 15 amino acids. Trimming shortened V by 6 bases and J by 0 bases, and 12 bases separated the two germline ends. The germline V gene has CDR1 SGHTS and CDR2 YDEGEE. The CDR3, as DNA: TGTGCCAGCAATTTCAGGCAGGCGAACACCGGGGAGCTGTTTTTT. This translates into CASNFRQANTGELFF.

This chain uses TRBV3-1 (or the pseudogene TRBV3-2) with TRBJ1-6; TRBD1 aligns across 7 bases. CDR3 length: 12 residues. The V segment lost 1 base and the J segment 16 bases; nucleotides outside the gene matches: 4. The germline CDR1 and CDR2 sequences are LGHDT and YNNKEL (reference sequence). The CDR3 nucleotides read TGTGCCAGCAGCCAAGGCGACAGGGTACTCCACTTT. Its protein is CASSQGDRVLHF.

The V gene is TRBV7-2, the J gene TRBJ2-7, with 9 bases aligning to TRBD2. The V segment lost 5 bases and the J segment 4 bases; nucleotides outside the gene matches: 6. The V gene's germline CDR1 is SGHTA and CDR2 FQGNSA. The CDR3 totals 14 residues. For the CDR3, the DNA is TGTGCCAGCAGCGCCCATAGCGGGAGATACGAGCAGTACTTC. Protein product: CASSAHSGRYEQYF.

This chain connects TRBV11-2 to TRBJ2-6, with TRBD2 as a possible D gene (6 bases). Looked up from germline, CDR1 is SGHAT and CDR2 is FQNNGV. There are 19 residues in the CDR3. V was shortened by 4 bases and J by 0 bases, with 19 bases between the two germline ends. Written as DNA, the CDR3 is TGTGCCAGCAGCTCTCCCCGAGGAGGGTTGCCCTCTGGGGCCAACGTCCTGACTTTC. Its protein is CASSSPRGGLPSGANVLTF.

The V call is TRBV4-3, the J call TRBJ2-1; 7 bases are a match to TRBD2. V dropped 4 bases and J dropped 10; count of bases not matched to a gene: 13. This CDR3 is built from 15 residues. Germline lookup yields CDR1 LGHNA and CDR2 YSLEER. The CDR3 region is CASSPQGGSGVEQFF. The CDR3 DNA follows: TGCGCCAGCAGCCCGCAGGGCGGGAGTGGTGTCGAGCAGTTCTTC.

This sequence joins TRBV4-3 and TRBJ1-2, with 8 nucleotides matching TRBD1. The ends lost 4 bases at V and 6 bases at J; junction bases unmatched: 4. Per the germline V gene, CDR1 is LGHNA and CDR2 is YSLEER. CDR3 length: 13 amino acids. CDR3 nucleotide sequence: TGCGCCAGCAGCCCGGACAGGGACCATGGCTACACCTTC. Its translation: CASSPDRDHGYTF.

V and J are TRBV11-3 and TRBJ2-3, with 8 nucleotides matching TRBD2. J gave up 5 bases and V 2 bases, and 6 bases lay outside the gene matches. CDR1 and CDR2 from the germline V gene are SGHNT and YENEEA. This CDR3 is built from 15 residues. The CDR3 sequence: CASSLRASGGDTQYF. CDR3 DNA sequence: TGTGCCAGCAGCTTAAGGGCCAGCGGGGGAGATACGCAGTATTTT.

This chain links TRBV5-1 with TRBJ2-7, with 7 bases fitting TRBD1. The CDR3 loop spans 13 amino acids. Germline V CDR1 and CDR2: SGHRS, YFSETQ. V lost 3 bases to trimming and J lost 7 bases; unmatched junction nucleotides: 7. The CDR3 coding sequence is TGCGCCAGCAGCTATGGACAGGTTGCGGAGCAGTACTTC. The encoded protein is CASSYGQVAEQYF.

The CDR3 DNA sequence: TGTGCCTGGACCGTGGGCGGGAATTTTTACGAGCAGTACTTC. Protein product: CAWTVGGNFYEQYF. The genes are TRBV30 and TRBJ2-7; D is perhaps TRBD2 (6 bases). V lost 4 bases, J lost 4 bases, and 17 bases lay in between. The CDR3 runs 14 residues. CDR1 and CDR2 from the germline V gene are GTSNPN and SVGIG (reference sequence). Variable domain in full (rest from reference TRBV30 and TRBJ2-7): SQTIHQWPATLVQPVGSPLSLECTVEGTSNPNLYWYRQAAGRGLQLLFYSVGIGQISSEVPQNLSASRPQDRQFILSSKKLLLSDSGFYLCAWTVGGNFYEQYFGPGTRLTVT.

The chain links TRBV7-2 to TRBJ2-5; a weak D match, TRBD1 (6 bases). V was cut by 3 bases and J by 5 bases, with 16 bases left in between. Germline V lookup: CDR1 SGHTA, CDR2 FQGNSA. This CDR3 region has 15 residues. The CDR3 spells CASSFSTDSWETQYF. For the CDR3, the DNA is TGTGCCAGCAGCTTTTCTACGGACAGTTGGGAGACCCAGTACTTC. The entire variable domain, with the rest obtained from reference TRBV7-2 and TRBJ2-5, is as follows: GAGVSQSPSNKVTEKGKDVELRCDPISGHTALYWYRQSLGQGLEFLIYFQGNSAPDKSGLPSDRFSAERTGGSVSTLTIQRTQQEDSAVYLCASSFSTDSWETQYFGPGTRLLVL.

CDR3 in amino acids: CASTAERTDTQYF. CDR3 DNA: TGTGCCAGCACTGCTGAGAGGACAGATACGCAGTATTTT. This chain connects TRBV7-2 to TRBJ2-3, with no clear D. The CDR3 is 13 amino acids. Germline assignment: CDR1 SGHTA and CDR2 FQGNSA. Between the trimmed V and J ends, which lost 7 bases and 3 bases, there was a span of 11 bases.

This clone was seen only once. The chain recombines TRBV19 with TRBJ2-5; TRBD2 matches 8 bases. This CDR3 comprises 18 residues. With 2 bases clipped from V and 5 bases from J, the junction kept 16 bases outside the gene matches. CDR1 is LNHDA and CDR2 is SQIVND in the germline V gene (reference sequence). DNA of the CDR3: TGTGCCAGTAGTATATCCCCACCTAGGCGGGGGGTTAGGGAGACCCAGTACTTC. This codes for CASSISPPRRGVRETQYF.

This rearrangement joins TRBV12-5 to TRBJ1-2; 7 bases align to TRBD1. This CDR3 has 17 residues. Germline V CDR1 and CDR2: LGHNT, FRNRAP. J was trimmed by 3 bases and V by 6 bases; bases with no gene match: 16. CDR3 in DNA: TGTGCTAGTGGCCCCCCGGACAGGACCTATTCGGACTATGGCTACACCTTC. Translation gives CASGPPDRTYSDYGYTF.

This chain uses TRBV29-1 with TRBJ1-2; D gene unclear. This CDR3 has 12 residues. V lost 6 bases and J lost 2, with 10 bases in between. In germline, CDR1 is SQVTM, CDR2 ANQGSEA. This CDR3 is CSVNDKNYGYTF. In nucleotides, the CDR3 is TGCAGCGTGAACGACAAGAACTATGGCTACACCTTC.

The CDR3 region is CASSLGGRLSMNTEAFF. CDR3 bases: TGTGCCAGCAGTCTAGGGGGACGACTGAGCATGAACACTGAAGCTTTCTTT. This chain links TRBV6-2 or TRBV6-3 with TRBJ1-1; possible D gene TRBD1, 6 bases. Trimming removed 5 bases at V and 0 bases at J, with 19 bases between. CDR3 length: 17 residues. Germline assignment: CDR1 MNHEY and CDR2 SVGEGT.

This sequence joins TRBV15 and TRBJ1-2; D is ambiguous. The CDR3 covers 12 residues. Trimming cost V 0 bases and J 11 bases, with 10 bases left between them. Germline values: CDR1 LNHNV, CDR2 YYDKDF (reference sequence). As DNA, the CDR3 is TGTGCCACCAGCAGAGATGCGAGTGAATACACCTTC. This translates into CATSRDASEYTF.